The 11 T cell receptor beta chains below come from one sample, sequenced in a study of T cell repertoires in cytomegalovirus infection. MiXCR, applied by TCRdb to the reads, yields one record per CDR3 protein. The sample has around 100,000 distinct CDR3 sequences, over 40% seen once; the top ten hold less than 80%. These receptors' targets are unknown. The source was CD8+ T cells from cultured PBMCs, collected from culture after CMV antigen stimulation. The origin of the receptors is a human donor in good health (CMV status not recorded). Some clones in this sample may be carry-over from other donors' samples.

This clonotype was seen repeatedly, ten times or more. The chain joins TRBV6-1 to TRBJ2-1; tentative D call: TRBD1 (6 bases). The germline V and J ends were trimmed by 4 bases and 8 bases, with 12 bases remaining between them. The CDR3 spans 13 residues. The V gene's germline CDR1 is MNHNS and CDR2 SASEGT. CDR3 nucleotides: TGTGCCAGCAGTGCCACAGAGGGGGATGAGCAGTTCTTC. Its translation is CASSATEGDEQFF.

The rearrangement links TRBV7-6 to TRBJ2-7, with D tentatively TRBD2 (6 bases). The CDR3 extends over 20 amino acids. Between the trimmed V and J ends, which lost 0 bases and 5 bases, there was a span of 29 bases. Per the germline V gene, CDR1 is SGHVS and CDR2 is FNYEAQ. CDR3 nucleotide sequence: TGTGCCAGCAGCTTAGCGATTTCTGGTCCCTCGCGCGGGATATTGCACGAGCAGTACTTC. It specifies CASSLAISGPSRGILHEQYF.

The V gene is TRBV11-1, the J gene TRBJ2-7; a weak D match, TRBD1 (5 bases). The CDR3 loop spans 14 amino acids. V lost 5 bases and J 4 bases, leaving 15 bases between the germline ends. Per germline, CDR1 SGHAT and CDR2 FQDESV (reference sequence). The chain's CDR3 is CASSPRQGNYEQYF. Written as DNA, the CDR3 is TGTGCCAGCAGCCCAAGGCAGGGCAATTACGAGCAGTACTTC.

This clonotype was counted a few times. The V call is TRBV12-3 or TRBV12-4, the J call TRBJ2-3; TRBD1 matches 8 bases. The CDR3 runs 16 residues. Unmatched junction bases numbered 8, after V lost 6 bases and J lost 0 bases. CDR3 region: CASSATGGSSTDTQYF. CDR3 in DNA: TGTGCCAGCAGCGCTACAGGGGGGTCTAGCACAGATACGCAGTATTTT.

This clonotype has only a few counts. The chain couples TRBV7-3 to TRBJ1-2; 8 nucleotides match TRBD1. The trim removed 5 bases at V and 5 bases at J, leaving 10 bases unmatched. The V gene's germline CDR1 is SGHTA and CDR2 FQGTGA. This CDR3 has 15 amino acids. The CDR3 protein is CASSISGTGSYGYTF. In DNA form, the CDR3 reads TGTGCCAGCAGCATATCCGGGACAGGCTCATATGGCTACACCTTC.

For the CDR3, the DNA is TGTGCCATCAGTGAACCGAGGGAGGCAGAGACCCAGTACTTC. Translating gives CAISEPREAETQYF. The rearrangement uses TRBV10-3 and TRBJ2-5; tentatively, D is TRBD2 (6 bases). CDR1 is ENHRY and CDR2 is SYGVKD in the germline V gene. V lost 3 bases and J 4 bases, leaving 12 bases between the germline ends. This CDR3 comprises 14 residues.

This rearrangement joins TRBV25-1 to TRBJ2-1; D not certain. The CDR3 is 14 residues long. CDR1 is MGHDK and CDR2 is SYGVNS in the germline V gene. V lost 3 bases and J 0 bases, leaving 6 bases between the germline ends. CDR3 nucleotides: TGTGCCAGCAGTGACATGAGCTCCTACAATGAGCAGTTCTTC. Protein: CASSDMSSYNEQFF. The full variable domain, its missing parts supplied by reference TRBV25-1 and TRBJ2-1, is EADIYQTPRYLVIGTGKKITLECSQTMGHDKMYWYQQDPGMELHLIHYSYGVNSTEKGDLSSESTVSRIRTEHFPLTLESARPSHTSQYLCASSDMSSYNEQFFGPGTRLTVL.

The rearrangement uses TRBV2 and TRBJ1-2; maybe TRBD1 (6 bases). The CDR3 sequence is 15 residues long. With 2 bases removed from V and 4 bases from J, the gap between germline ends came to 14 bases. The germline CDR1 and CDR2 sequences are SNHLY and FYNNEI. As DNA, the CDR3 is TGTGCCAGCAGTGAATCGGGGGCGCTTAGCTATGGCTACACCTTC. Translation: CASSESGALSYGYTF.

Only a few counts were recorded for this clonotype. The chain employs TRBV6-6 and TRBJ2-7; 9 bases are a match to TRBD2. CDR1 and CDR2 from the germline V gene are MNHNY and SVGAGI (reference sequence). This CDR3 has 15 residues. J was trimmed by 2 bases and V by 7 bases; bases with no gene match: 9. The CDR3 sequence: CASIPQRGVTYEQYF. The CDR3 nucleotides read TGTGCCAGCATTCCCCAGCGGGGGGTTACCTACGAGCAGTACTTC.

CDR3 in DNA: TGCGCCAGCAGCCAGCGAACAGGAGGAAACAATCAGCCCCAGCATTTT. It encodes CASSQRTGGNNQPQHF. The genes are TRBV4-1 and TRBJ1-5; TRBD1 might be the D (5 bases). This CDR3 has 16 residues. From germline, CDR1 is MGHRA and CDR2 YSYEKL. Trimming removed 3 bases from V and 3 bases from J, with 15 bases in between.

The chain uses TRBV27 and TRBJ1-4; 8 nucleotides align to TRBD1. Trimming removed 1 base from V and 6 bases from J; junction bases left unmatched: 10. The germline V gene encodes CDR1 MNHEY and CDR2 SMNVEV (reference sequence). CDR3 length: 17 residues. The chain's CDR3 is CASSLYGRTGRDEKLFF. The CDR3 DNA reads TGTGCCAGCAGTTTATACGGCCGGACAGGGCGCGATGAAAAACTGTTTTTT.